These 4 T cell receptor beta chains were sequenced from one sample in a study of blood T cell repertoires in COVID-19 (dated by TCRdb to the early 2020s). Libraries were built with the immunoSEQ multiplex PCR assay. Imported from immuneACCESS, the table was reduced by TCRdb to in-frame sequences with V and J called. These copies leave out some clones; in studies compared against another copy, an unresolved V gene accounts for under half, and the cause of the remainder is not known. The sample table shows some 70,000 clones, and 90% to 95% are seen once. The ten largest clones take up 7.3% of the sample. Material: peripheral blood. These receptors were obtained from a man between 40 and 49 years old with COVID-19, enrolled during active disease.

This CDR3 reads CASSDQGVNTEAFF. The CDR3 region has the DNA TGTGCCAGCAGTGACCAGGGGGTGAACACTGAAGCTTTCTTT. The rearrangement links TRBV6-1 to TRBJ1-1, with 7 positions matching TRBD1. V trimming: 3 bases; J trimming: 0 bases; junction bases outside the gene matches: 1. The germline gives CDR1 MNHNS, CDR2 SASEGT. This CDR3 has 14 residues.

Turning to this clone: The junction does not match germline at one end; this may be a read error. This sequence joins TRBV19 and TRBJ1-1; tentatively, D is TRBD1 (6 bases). Germline lookup yields CDR1 LNHDA and CDR2 SQIVND (reference sequence). The CDR3 length is 12 residues. The DNA for the CDR3 is TGTGCCAGTAACCTTCGGGACACCGAAGCTTTCTTT. As protein: CASNLRDTEAFF. Looking up the rest from reference TRBV19 and TRBJ1-1 gives the full variable domain: DGGITQSPKYLFRKEGQNVTLSCEQNLNHDAMYWYRQDPGQGLRLIYYSQIVNDFQKGDIAEGYSVSREKKESFPLTVTSAQKNPTAFYLCASNLRDTEAFFGQGTRLTVV.

This clone was seen a single time. The V gene is TRBV30, the J gene TRBJ1-1, with TRBD1 as a possible D gene (6 bases). V dropped 5 bases and J dropped 3 bases, with 19 bases sitting between them. Germline CDR1 and CDR2: GTSNPN and SVGIG (reference sequence). This CDR3 contains 15 residues. The CDR3 coding sequence is TGTGCCTGGGGGAGGGGGGGGCTCAAAGACACTGAAGCTTTCTTT. Translating it yields CAWGRGGLKDTEAFF.

This clone was observed a single time. The J gene is TRBJ2-7, the V gene TRBV6-4; 7 bases are shared with TRBD1. Germline loops: CDR1 MRHNA, CDR2 SNTAGT. CDR3 length: 12 residues. The V and J ends lost 11 bases and 4 bases, in that order; junction bases with no gene match: 8. CDR3 amino acids: CADRDSSYEQYF. The CDR3 DNA sequence: TGTGCCGATCGGGACAGCAGTTACGAGCAGTACTTC.